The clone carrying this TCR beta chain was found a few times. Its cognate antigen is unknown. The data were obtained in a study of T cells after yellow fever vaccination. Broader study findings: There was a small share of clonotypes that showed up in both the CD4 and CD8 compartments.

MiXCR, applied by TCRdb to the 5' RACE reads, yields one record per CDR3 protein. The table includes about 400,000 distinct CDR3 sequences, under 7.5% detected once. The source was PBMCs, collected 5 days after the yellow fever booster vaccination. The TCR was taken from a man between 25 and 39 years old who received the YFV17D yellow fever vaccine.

Here the CDR3 reads CSAWTGQETQYF. As DNA, the CDR3 is TGCAGTGCTTGGACAGGGCAAGAGACCCAGTACTTC. The genes are TRBV20-1 and TRBJ2-5; 8 bases fit TRBD1. Trimming took 5 bases from V and 2 from J; bases not matched to a gene: 1. Germline V gene data show CDR1 as DFQATT and CDR2 as SNEGSKA (reference sequence). This CDR3 spans 12 amino acids.